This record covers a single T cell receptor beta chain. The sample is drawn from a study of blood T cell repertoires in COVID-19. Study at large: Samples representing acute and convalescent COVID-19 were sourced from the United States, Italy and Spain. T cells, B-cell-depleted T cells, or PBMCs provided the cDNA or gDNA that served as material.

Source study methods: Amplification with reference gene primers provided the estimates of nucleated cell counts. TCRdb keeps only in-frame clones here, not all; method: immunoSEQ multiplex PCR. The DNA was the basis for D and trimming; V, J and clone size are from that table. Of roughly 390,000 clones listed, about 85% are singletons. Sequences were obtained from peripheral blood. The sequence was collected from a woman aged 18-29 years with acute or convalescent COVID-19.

This CDR3 is CASSRGTGNEKLFF. The DNA of the CDR3 is TGTGCCAGCAGCCGGGGGACAGGGAATGAAAAACTGTTTTTT. The chain combines TRBV4-2 with TRBJ1-4, with 9 positions matching TRBD1. Germline CDR1 and CDR2: LGHNA and YNFKEQ. V gave up 4 bases and J gave up 5 bases; unmatched junction bases: 2. The CDR3 is made up of 14 amino acids.